This T cell receptor beta chain was identified during a study of early T cells in non-severe SARS-CoV-2 infection. Overall study context: With bulk RNA from unsorted whole blood as input, sequencing yielded unpaired chains.

In its sample, this clonotype was seen once. There are 15 residues in the CDR3. The V gene lost 6 bases and the J gene lost 0 bases, with 12 bases spanning the gap. Germline loops: CDR1 MNHEY, CDR2 SMNVEV (reference sequence). Each single cDNA molecule received a unique molecular identifier. TCRdb used MiXCR to reprocess the 5' RACE reads, holding one entry per CDR3 protein. The sample contains roughly 76,000 distinct CDR3 sequences, more than 10% of which appear only once. The chain has TRBV27 and TRBJ2-4; D is possibly TRBD2 (6 bases). The sequence was collected from an adult who was a healthcare worker with PCR-confirmed SARS-CoV-2 infection or an uninfected control (not recorded which). Sequenced sample: whole blood. The CDR3 region is CASRGDLLAKNIQYF. The CDR3 DNA follows: TGTGCCAGCAGGGGGGACTTGTTAGCCAAAAACATTCAGTACTTC.